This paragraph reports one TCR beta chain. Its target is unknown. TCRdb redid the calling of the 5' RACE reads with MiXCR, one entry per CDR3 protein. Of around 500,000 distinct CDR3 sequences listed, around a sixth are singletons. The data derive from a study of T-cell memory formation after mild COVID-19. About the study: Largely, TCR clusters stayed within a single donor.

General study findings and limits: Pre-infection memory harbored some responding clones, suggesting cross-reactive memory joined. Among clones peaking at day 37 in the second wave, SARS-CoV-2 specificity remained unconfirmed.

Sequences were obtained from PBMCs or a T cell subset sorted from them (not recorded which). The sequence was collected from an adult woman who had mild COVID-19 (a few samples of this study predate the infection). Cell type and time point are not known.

This CDR3 is CASSLELNNEQFF. CDR3 DNA: TGCGCCAGCAGCTTGGAACTCAACAATGAGCAGTTCTTC. The chain joins TRBV5-1 to TRBJ2-1; D remains unclear. V shed 0 bases and J shed 5 bases, with 6 bases lying between them. This CDR3 region has 13 residues. Germline values: CDR1 SGHRS, CDR2 YFSETQ. The variable domain in full, with the rest retrieved from reference TRBV5-1 and TRBJ2-1, is KAGVTQTPRYLIKTRGQQVTLSCSPISGHRSVSWYQQTPGQGLQFLFEYFSETQRNKGNFPGRFSGRQFSNSRSEMNVSTLELGDSALYLCASSLELNNEQFFGPGTRLTVL.